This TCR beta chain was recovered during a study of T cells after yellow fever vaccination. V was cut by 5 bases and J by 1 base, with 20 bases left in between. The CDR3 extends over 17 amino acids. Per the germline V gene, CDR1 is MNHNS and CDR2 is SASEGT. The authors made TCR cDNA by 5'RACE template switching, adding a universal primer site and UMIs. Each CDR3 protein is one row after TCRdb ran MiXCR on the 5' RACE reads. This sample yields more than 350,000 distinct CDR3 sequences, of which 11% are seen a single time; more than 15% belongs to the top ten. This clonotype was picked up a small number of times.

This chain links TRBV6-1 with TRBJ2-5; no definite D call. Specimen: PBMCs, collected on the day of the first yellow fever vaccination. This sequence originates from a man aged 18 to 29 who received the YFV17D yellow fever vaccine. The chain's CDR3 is CASSRILRRTTQETQYF. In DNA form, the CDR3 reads TGTGCCAGCAGTCGTATACTTCGCCGGACCACCCAAGAGACCCAGTACTTC.